This T cell receptor beta chain was captured by sequencing in a study of memory CD4+ T cells and cytomegalovirus serostatus. Study-level background: Healthy Belgian adult donors included roughly ten CMV-positive and 20 to 30 CMV-negative people. Study-level results: Each of approximately 73 CMV-associated TCRbeta sequences occurred in one to five individuals. Suggested: most of the CMV-linked TCR signature lies in CD4+ memory cells.

The CDR3 totals 11 residues. Germline V gene lookup returns CDR1 ENHRY and CDR2 SYGVKD. V was trimmed by 8 bases and J by 3 bases, leaving 8 bases between them. About this clone: What it binds is not known.

As processed by the authors: Out-of-frame sequences were removed, leaving about 2.2 million distinct TCRbeta sequences. Generated by immunoSEQ multiplex PCR, the TCRdb table keeps only in-frame clones and is missing some. The DNA gave D and trimming, while V, J and clone size come from that table. The sample has fewer than 75,000 clones; approximately 79% are singletons. The sort gate was single viable CD3+CD4+CD8-CD45RO+ cells for memory CD4+ T cells. Sequences were obtained from memory CD4+ T cells from blood. The rearrangement uses TRBV10-3 and TRBJ2-7; D is possibly TRBD1 (6 bases). The clonotype comes from an adult in good health and CMV-seronegative. The CDR3 region is CAIGQIYEQYF. The CDR3 coding sequence is TGTGCCATCGGACAGATCTACGAGCAGTACTTC.